Here is one TCR beta chain with its context. The data were obtained in a study of blood T cell repertoires in COVID-19. Overall study: From T cells, B-cell-depleted T cells, or PBMCs came the material, which was cDNA or gDNA.

A Seattle source enrolled patients during active infection and followed them longitudinally. Source study methods: Reference gene primer amplification gave estimated nucleated cell counts. Data came from immunoSEQ multiplex PCR; TCRdb stores just in-frame clones and leaves some out. Clone size and the V and J calls come from that table; the DNA yielded D and trimming. The sample lists some 150,000 clones, 70% to 90% occurring once. The clonotype was recovered from a woman aged 60 to 75 with COVID-19, enrolled during active disease. Source material: peripheral blood.

This CDR3 is CASSLGTGGDEKLFF. Written as DNA, the CDR3 is TGTGCCAGCAGCTTAGGGACAGGCGGGGATGAAAAACTGTTTTTT. The chain has TRBV7-9 and TRBJ1-4; 7 positions agree with TRBD1. This CDR3 spans 15 amino acids. Germline CDR1 and CDR2: SEHNR and FQNEAQ (reference sequence). Trimming took 1 base from V and 6 from J; bases not matched to a gene: 5.